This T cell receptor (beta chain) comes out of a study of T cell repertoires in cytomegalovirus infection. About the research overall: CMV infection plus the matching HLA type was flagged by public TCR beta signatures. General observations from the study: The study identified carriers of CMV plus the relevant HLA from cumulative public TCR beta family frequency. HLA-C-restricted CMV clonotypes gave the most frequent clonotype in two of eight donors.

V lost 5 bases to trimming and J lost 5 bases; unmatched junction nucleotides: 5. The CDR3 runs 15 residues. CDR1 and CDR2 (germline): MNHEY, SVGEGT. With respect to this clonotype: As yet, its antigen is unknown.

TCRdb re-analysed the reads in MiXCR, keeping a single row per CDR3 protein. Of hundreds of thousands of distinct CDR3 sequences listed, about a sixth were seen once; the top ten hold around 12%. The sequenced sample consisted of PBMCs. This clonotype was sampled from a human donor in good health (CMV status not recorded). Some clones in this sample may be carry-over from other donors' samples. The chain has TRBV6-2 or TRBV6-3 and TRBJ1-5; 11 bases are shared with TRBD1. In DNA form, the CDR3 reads TGTGCCAGCAGTCTTGGACAGGGGGCGGATCAGCCCCAGCATTTT. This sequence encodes CASSLGQGADQPQHF.